These 32 T cell receptor beta chains were sequenced from one sample in a study of molecular identifiers for immune sequencing clone quantification. TCRdb re-called the PCR reads through MiXCR, storing one row per CDR3 protein. The table shows about 65,000 distinct CDR3 sequences, with around 17% occurring only once. Sequences were obtained from naive CD8+ T cells from blood, with Jurkat cell RNA spiked in. As for subset: FACS-sorted CD8+CD4-CCR7+CD45RA+ naive T cells. These TCRs come from a human donor in good health. Some libraries in this study had Jurkat cell RNA spiked in.

This clonotype appeared a few times. The J gene is TRBJ2-7, the V gene TRBV30, with TRBD1 matching 7 bases. The germline CDR1 and CDR2 sequences are GTSNPN and SVGIG (reference sequence). The CDR3 consists of 12 residues. The junction had 4 bases not matched to a gene; V was cut back by 5 bases and J by 3 bases. The CDR3: CAWGDSDYEQYF. In DNA, the CDR3 is TGTGCCTGGGGGGACAGCGACTACGAGCAGTACTTC. The full variable domain, rest sourced from reference TRBV30 and TRBJ2-7, is SQTIHQWPATLVQPVGSPLSLECTVEGTSNPNLYWYRQAAGRGLQLLFYSVGIGQISSEVPQNLSASRPQDRQFILSSKKLLLSDSGFYLCAWGDSDYEQYFGPGTRLTVT.

The chain carries TRBV9 and TRBJ2-2; D possibly corresponds to TRBD1 (5 bases). The V gene lost 3 bases and the J gene lost 2 bases, with 20 bases spanning the gap. Germline CDR1 reads SGDLS; CDR2 reads YYNGEE. This CDR3 is 18 amino acids long. CDR3 residues: CASSAGPFQGQNTGELFF. CDR3 coding DNA: TGTGCCAGCAGCGCTGGCCCCTTCCAGGGTCAAAACACCGGGGAGCTGTTTTTT.

This clonotype occurred a few times. The chain carries TRBV5-6 and TRBJ2-1; 10 bases are shared with TRBD1. The V gene's germline CDR1 is SGHDT and CDR2 YYEEEE. The CDR3 runs 17 residues. V lost 0 bases, J lost 5 bases, and 8 bases stayed unmatched. CDR3 amino acids: CASSLGTGGWQNNEQFF. CDR3 nucleotide sequence: TGTGCCAGCAGCTTGGGGACAGGGGGGTGGCAGAACAATGAGCAGTTCTTC.

By share, this clonotype counts as medium-sized. The chain couples TRBV4-1 to TRBJ2-3, with TRBD2 matching over 10 bases. The CDR3 spans 16 residues. V shed 4 bases and J 4 bases; nucleotides not matched to a gene: 8. Looked up from germline, CDR1 is MGHRA and CDR2 is YSYEKL. CDR3 nucleotides: TGCGCCAGCAGCCGCGGCCCAGCGGGAGGGTCAGATACGCAGTATTTT. Translating it yields CASSRGPAGGSDTQYF.

This clonotype was picked up many times. CDR3: CAWEISTGEAFF. The CDR3, as DNA: TGTGCCTGGGAGATAAGTACAGGGGAAGCTTTCTTT. The V and J genes are TRBV30 and TRBJ1-1; TRBD1 is a possible D gene (6 bases). The CDR3 is made up of 12 amino acids. The germline gives CDR1 GTSNPN, CDR2 SVGIG (reference sequence). V lost 5 bases, J lost 8 bases, and 15 bases lay in between.

This clonotype was detected only a few times. The CDR3 DNA sequence: TGTGCCAGCAGCTTAAGGACTAGCGGGAGTCCCGAGCAGTACTTC. This codes for CASSLRTSGSPEQYF. The chain employs TRBV7-6 and TRBJ2-7, with TRBD2 identical over 13 bases. The CDR3 has 15 residues. Germline CDR1 and CDR2: SGHVS and FNYEAQ. The trim removed 2 bases at V and 6 bases at J, leaving 4 bases unmatched.

This clonotype was seen only a few times. The gene calls are TRBV27 and TRBJ2-1; no definite D call. Trimming took 2 bases from V and 8 from J, leaving 10 bases between them. CDR1 and CDR2 from the germline V gene are MNHEY and SMNVEV (reference sequence). The CDR3 runs 13 residues. This CDR3 is CASSLAPLYEQFF. DNA of the CDR3: TGTGCCAGCAGTTTAGCCCCACTATATGAGCAGTTCTTC.

This clonotype was detected ten times or more. The rearrangement joins TRBV27 to TRBJ2-7, with 12 bases matching TRBD2. The trim removed 6 bases at V and 7 bases at J, leaving 7 bases unmatched. Germline V CDR1 and CDR2: MNHEY, SMNVEV (reference sequence). The CDR3 has 14 residues. As DNA, the CDR3 is TGTGCCAGCAGACACACTAGCGGGAGGCGTGAGCAGTACTTC. Protein sequence: CASRHTSGRREQYF.

This clonotype showed up just a few times. The rearrangement joins TRBV12-3 or TRBV12-4 to TRBJ2-1; 11 nucleotides match TRBD1. The CDR3 covers 16 residues. The V and J ends lost 6 bases and 1 base, in that order; junction bases with no gene match: 5. The CDR3: CASSRTGGVSYNEQFF. The CDR3 region has the DNA TGTGCCAGCAGCAGGACAGGGGGCGTGTCCTACAATGAGCAGTTCTTC.

This clonotype was recorded at least ten times. The rearrangement joins TRBV4-1 to TRBJ2-7; D remains ambiguous. The CDR3 contains 14 residues. Germline lookup yields CDR1 MGHRA and CDR2 YSYEKL. Trimming removed 4 bases from V and 0 bases from J, with 10 bases in between. In DNA form, the CDR3 reads TGCGCCAGCAGCCTCAGGACGGACTCCTACGAGCAGTACTTC. It encodes CASSLRTDSYEQYF.

A word on this clonotype: This clone may be a read error of a much larger clone one base away. A read error is likely, as this CDR3 ends without the conserved phenylalanine or tryptophan. The chain carries TRBV7-6 and TRBJ2-3; the match to TRBD2 covers 9 bases. CDR3 length: 15 amino acids. The germline gives CDR1 SGHVS, CDR2 FNYEAQ. The ends lost 5 bases at V and 2 bases at J; junction bases unmatched: 5. CDR3 bases: TGTGCCAGCAGCCCCCCTAGCGGGAACACAGATACGCAGTATCTT. It encodes CASSPPSGNTDTQYL.

The chain carries TRBV30 and TRBJ2-7, with D perhaps assigned TRBD1 or TRBD2 (5 bases each). V gave up 3 bases and J gave up 6 bases, with 15 bases separating them. The germline V gene has CDR1 GTSNPN and CDR2 SVGIG (reference sequence). This CDR3 contains 13 residues. CDR3 sequence reads: CAWRPGALPEQYF. Written as DNA, the CDR3 is TGTGCCTGGAGGCCCGGGGCCCTCCCCGAGCAGTACTTC.

This clonotype was recorded many times. The chain is built from TRBV20-1 and TRBJ2-3; 8 nucleotides line up with TRBD1. Trimming cost V 2 bases and J 1 base; bases outside gene matches: 17. Per the germline V gene, CDR1 is DFQATT and CDR2 is SNEGSKA (reference sequence). This CDR3 has 19 amino acids. The chain's CDR3 is CSARSHINLRDRRTDTQYF. Written as DNA, the CDR3 is TGCAGTGCTAGAAGCCACATTAACCTCCGGGACAGGCGCACAGATACGCAGTATTTT.

This clonotype is labeled medium-sized. The V call is TRBV29-1, the J call TRBJ2-2, with D tentatively TRBD1 (5 bases). Germline V gene lookup returns CDR1 SQVTM and CDR2 ANQGSEA. The germline V and J ends were trimmed by 1 base and 6 bases, with 12 bases remaining between them. The CDR3 spans 14 residues. DNA for the CDR3: TGCAGCGTTGAAGGGACACGAAGACCCGGGGAGCTGTTTTTT. Its protein is CSVEGTRRPGELFF.

This clonotype has a handful of counts. A much larger clone differs from this one at a single base, so this may be a read error. The CDR3 carries no conserved terminal phenylalanine or tryptophan, so it likely arises from a read error. J is TRBJ1-5 and V is TRBV6-5, with D uncertain. Germline V lookup: CDR1 MNHEY, CDR2 SVGAGI. V lost 6 bases and J 1 base, leaving 16 bases between the germline ends. This CDR3 contains 16 residues. CDR3 sequence reads: CASSLTEPRSNQPQHS. The CDR3 DNA reads TGTGCCAGCAGCTTAACAGAACCCCGGAGCAATCAGCCCCAGCATTCT.

This clonotype was picked up many times. The chain couples TRBV27 to TRBJ1-5; possibly TRBD1 for D (5 bases). Germline loops: CDR1 MNHEY, CDR2 SMNVEV (reference sequence). The CDR3 contains 15 residues. Trimming removed 6 bases at V and 7 bases at J, with 19 bases between. This CDR3 is CASSLLSQGGQPQHF. In nucleotides, the CDR3 is TGTGCCAGCAGCTTACTGTCCCAGGGTGGGCAGCCCCAGCATTTT.

On this clonotype itself: This may be a read error: a much more frequent sequence differs by one nucleotide. This is likely a read error, given that the CDR3 carries no conserved phenylalanine or tryptophan at its end. V usage is TRBV6-1 and J usage is TRBJ2-7, with D unclear. Germline CDR1 is MNHNS and CDR2 is SASEGT. Deletions cut 1 base from V and 3 bases from J, with 4 bases between. The CDR3 has 12 residues. The CDR3 DNA sequence: TGTGCCAGCAGTGAAGGCAGCTACGAGCAGTACTCC. It encodes CASSEGSYEQYS.

This clonotype has at least ten counts. This chain links TRBV2 with TRBJ2-4; 8 bases are a match to TRBD1. The CDR3 length is 15 residues. CDR1 is SNHLY, CDR2 FYNNEI, per germline. The ends lost 7 bases at V and 3 bases at J; junction bases unmatched: 8. The CDR3 loop reads CASIRGQGSKNIQYF. CDR3 DNA: TGTGCCAGCATCAGAGGACAGGGAAGCAAAAACATTCAGTACTTC. Full variable domain (remainder filled in from reference TRBV2 and TRBJ2-4): EPEVTQTPSHQVTQMGQEVILRCVPISNHLYFYWYRQILGQKVEFLVSFYNNEISEKSEIFDDQFSVERPDGSNFTLKIRSTKLEDSAMYFCASIRGQGSKNIQYFGAGTRLSVL.

This clonotype was counted a single time. The rearrangement joins TRBV9 to TRBJ2-1; 8 nucleotides agree with TRBD2. Germline V gene data show CDR1 as SGDLS and CDR2 as YYNGEE. The V and J ends lost 3 bases and 0 bases, in that order; junction bases with no gene match: 5. CDR3 size: 16 residues. The CDR3 sequence: CASSGVGLDSYNEQFF. The CDR3 nucleotides read TGTGCCAGCAGCGGAGTGGGACTAGACTCCTACAATGAGCAGTTCTTC. Full variable domain (remainder filled in from reference TRBV9 and TRBJ2-1): DSGVTQTPKHLITATGQRVTLRCSPRSGDLSVYWYQQSLDQGLQFLIQYYNGEERAKGNILERFSAQQFPDLHSELNLSSLELGDSALYFCASSGVGLDSYNEQFFGPGTRLTVL.

Many counts were recorded for this clonotype. The J gene is TRBJ1-5, the V gene TRBV4-1, with a possible D match to TRBD1 (6 bases). Germline CDR1 reads MGHRA; CDR2 reads YSYEKL. With 2 bases removed from V and 6 bases from J, the gap between germline ends came to 20 bases. CDR3 length: 17 residues. The CDR3 region has the DNA TGCGCCAGCAGCCAACGGCCGGTACAGGGAGTAGGTCAGCCCCAGCATTTT. As protein: CASSQRPVQGVGQPQHF.

This clonotype came up once. A much larger clone is a single base away; this may be a read error. The chain couples TRBV7-9 to TRBJ2-4; D is unclear. Deletions cut 2 bases from V and 8 bases from J, with 13 bases between. The CDR3 loop spans 14 amino acids. Germline CDR1 is SEHNR and CDR2 is FQNEAQ (reference sequence). The CDR3, as DNA: TGTGCCAGCAGCTTACTGGGGAAGTGGGACATTCAGTACTTC. It encodes CASSLLGKWDIQYF. Looking up the rest from reference TRBV7-9 and TRBJ2-4 gives the full variable domain: DTGVSQNPRHKITKRGQNVTFRCDPISEHNRLYWYRQTLGQGPEFLTYFQNEAQLEKSRLLSDRFSAERPKGSFSTLEIQRTEQGDSAMYLCASSLLGKWDIQYFGAGTRLSVL.

This clonotype appeared many times. The chain links TRBV11-3 to TRBJ2-1; 10 positions match TRBD2. After removal of 6 bases from V and 2 bases from J, the junction contained 4 bases not matched to a gene. The germline gives CDR1 SGHNT, CDR2 YENEEA. This CDR3 comprises 15 residues. CDR3 sequence (DNA): TGTGCCAGCAGTTCCGGGACTAGCGCCTACAATGAGCAGTTCTTC. Its translation is CASSSGTSAYNEQFF.

This clonotype has ten or more counts. The chain recombines TRBV4-1 with TRBJ2-7; 9 positions agree with TRBD1. The germline gives CDR1 MGHRA, CDR2 YSYEKL. There are 14 residues in the CDR3. V lost 5 bases and J lost 3; bases outside the gene matches: 5. The CDR3 bases are TGCGCCAGCAGCTCTCGGACAGGGGTCTACGAGCAGTACTTC. It encodes CASSSRTGVYEQYF.

Ten or more counts support this clonotype. The chain is built from TRBV12-3 or TRBV12-4 and TRBJ2-3, with 9 bases aligning to TRBD1. CDR3 length equals 16 residues. The V segment lost 3 bases and the J segment 2 bases; nucleotides outside the gene matches: 6. Here the CDR3 DNA reads TGTGCCAGCAGTTTCGGGACAGGGCCGTCCACAGATACGCAGTATTTT. Translating gives CASSFGTGPSTDTQYF.

This clonotype was seen many times. V is TRBV14 and J is TRBJ2-7; possibly TRBD1 for D (6 bases). Germline lookup yields CDR1 SGHDN and CDR2 FVKESK. The CDR3 has 14 residues. The ends were cut back, 5 bases at V and 1 base at J, with 12 bases in the middle. The CDR3 DNA reads as TGTGCCAGCAGCAGCCGGGACACATCCTACGAGCAGTACTTC. It specifies CASSSRDTSYEQYF. The full variable domain, with the rest looked up from reference TRBV14 and TRBJ2-7, is EAGVTQFPSHSVIEKGQTVTLRCDPISGHDNLYWYRRVMGKEIKFLLHFVKESKQDESGMPNNRFLAERTGGTYSTLKVQPAELEDSGVYFCASSSRDTSYEQYFGPGTRLTVT.

At least ten counts were recorded for this clonotype. The CDR3 DNA reads TGCGCCAGCTCAGGGGGTGGCGGGCCCTCCAATGAGCAGTTCTTC. It translates to CASSGGGGPSNEQFF. This chain links TRBV5-1 with TRBJ2-1; 7 bases fit TRBD1. Germline CDR1 and CDR2: SGHRS and YFSETQ. After removal of 7 bases from V and 6 bases from J, the junction contained 13 bases not matched to a gene. This CDR3 has 15 amino acids.

As for this clonotype: This may be a read error: a much more frequent sequence differs by one nucleotide. This chain uses TRBV12-3 or TRBV12-4 with TRBJ2-1, with TRBD1 as a possible D gene (5 bases). With 6 bases removed from V and 6 bases from J, the gap between germline ends came to 15 bases. The CDR3 is 14 residues long. As DNA, the CDR3 is TGTGCCAGCAGCAGAGTGGGGCTCTGCAATGAGCAGTTCTTC. Protein sequence: CASSRVGLCNEQFF.

In its sample, this clonotype was seen many times. The rearrangement uses TRBV27 and TRBJ2-7, with 10 bases aligning to TRBD2. J lost 12 bases, V lost 2 bases, and 7 bases had no gene match. Germline CDR1 reads MNHEY; CDR2 reads SMNVEV (reference sequence). The CDR3 spans 13 residues. The CDR3 nucleotides are TGTGCCAGCAGTTTAATAGGTAGCGGGAGGTCGTACTTC. It is translated as CASSLIGSGRSYF.

With regard to this clonotype: Possible read error: a much larger clone is one base away. V usage is TRBV19 and J usage is TRBJ2-1; D is ambiguous. The CDR3 extends over 13 amino acids. The germline V gene encodes CDR1 LNHDA and CDR2 SQIVND (reference sequence). This CDR3 is CASSIIATNGQFF. CDR3 in DNA: TGTGCCAGTAGTATAATCGCGACCAATGGGCAGTTCTTC. Supplemented by reference TRBV19 and TRBJ2-1, the full variable domain reads DGGITQSPKYLFRKEGQNVTLSCEQNLNHDAMYWYRQDPGQGLRLIYYSQIVNDFQKGDIAEGYSVSREKKESFPLTVTSAQKNPTAFYLCASSIIATNGQFFGPGTRLTVL.

This clonotype was picked up many times. This chain uses TRBV28 with TRBJ2-7; D not resolved. Between the trimmed V and J ends, which lost 5 bases and 0 bases, there was a span of 14 bases. From germline, CDR1 is MDHEN and CDR2 SYDVKM. This CDR3 spans 15 amino acids. CDR3 bases: TGTGCCAGCAGTCGGGCTAGGCTGAGCTCCTACGAGCAGTACTTC. Its protein is CASSRARLSSYEQYF.

In its sample, this clonotype was seen many times. This sequence joins TRBV28 and TRBJ1-2; no clear D. Germline CDR1 is MDHEN and CDR2 is SYDVKM. CDR3 length: 14 residues. The V end lost 3 bases, the J end lost 7 bases, and 15 bases lay between the germline ends. CDR3: CASSFGVHGFGYTF. DNA of the CDR3: TGTGCCAGCAGTTTCGGGGTCCACGGCTTTGGCTACACCTTC.

This clonotype was recorded a few times. This may be a read error, as it is one base from a much larger clone. V usage is TRBV7-9 and J usage is TRBJ2-2; maybe TRBD2 (5 bases). The V gene's germline CDR1 is SEHNR and CDR2 FQNEAQ (reference sequence). This CDR3 spans 12 amino acids. In nucleotides, the CDR3 is TGTGCCAGCAGCTTGGAAACCGGGGAGCCGTTTTTT. This encodes CASSLETGEPFF.